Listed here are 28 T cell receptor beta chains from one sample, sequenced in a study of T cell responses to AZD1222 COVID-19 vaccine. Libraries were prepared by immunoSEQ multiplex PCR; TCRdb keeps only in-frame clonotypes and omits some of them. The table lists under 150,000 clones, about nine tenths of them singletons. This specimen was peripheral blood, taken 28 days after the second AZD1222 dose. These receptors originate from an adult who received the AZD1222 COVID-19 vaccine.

The CDR3 coding sequence is TGCAGCGTTTTGAGTGATACGAACACTGAAGCTTTCTTT. Amino acids: CSVLSDTNTEAFF. This chain uses TRBV29-1 with TRBJ1-1; no firm D call. The CDR3 runs to 13 residues. With 5 bases removed from V and 1 base from J, the gap between germline ends came to 11 bases. Germline CDR1 and CDR2: SQVTM and ANQGSEA.

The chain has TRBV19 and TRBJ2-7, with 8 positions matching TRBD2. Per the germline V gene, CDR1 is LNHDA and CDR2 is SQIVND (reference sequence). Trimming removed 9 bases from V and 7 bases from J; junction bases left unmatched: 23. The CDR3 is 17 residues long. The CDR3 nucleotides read TGTGCCAGCGCTCTCACGGGACTAGGTGTGGGAGCAATAGAGCAGTACTTC. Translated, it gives CASALTGLGVGAIEQYF.

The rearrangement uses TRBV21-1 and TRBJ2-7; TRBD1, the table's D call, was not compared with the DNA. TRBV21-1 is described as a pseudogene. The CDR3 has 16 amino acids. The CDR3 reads CASSKGWVQGTYEQYF. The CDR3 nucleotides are TGTGCCAGCAGCAAAGGCTGGGTACAGGGGACGTACGAGCAGTACTTC.

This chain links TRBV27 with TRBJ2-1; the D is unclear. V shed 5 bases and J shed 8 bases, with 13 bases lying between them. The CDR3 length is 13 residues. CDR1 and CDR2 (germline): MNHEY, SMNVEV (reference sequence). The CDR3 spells CASSPASGYEQFF. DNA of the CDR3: TGTGCCAGCAGTCCTGCGTCCGGATATGAGCAGTTCTTC.

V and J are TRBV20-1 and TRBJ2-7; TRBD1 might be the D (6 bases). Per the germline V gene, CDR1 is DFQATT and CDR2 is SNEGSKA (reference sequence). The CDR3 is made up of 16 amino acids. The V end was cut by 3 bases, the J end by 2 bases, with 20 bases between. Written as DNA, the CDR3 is TGCAGTGCTAGTTTCACCATGGGGAACAGGGCCTACGAGCAGTACTTC. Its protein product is CSASFTMGNRAYEQYF.

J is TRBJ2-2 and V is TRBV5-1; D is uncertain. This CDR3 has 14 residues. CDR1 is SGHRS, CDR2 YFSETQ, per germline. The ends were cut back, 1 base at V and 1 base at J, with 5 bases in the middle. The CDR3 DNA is TGCGCCAGCAGCTTGCGTGAGAACACCGGGGAGCTGTTTTTT. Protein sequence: CASSLRENTGELFF.

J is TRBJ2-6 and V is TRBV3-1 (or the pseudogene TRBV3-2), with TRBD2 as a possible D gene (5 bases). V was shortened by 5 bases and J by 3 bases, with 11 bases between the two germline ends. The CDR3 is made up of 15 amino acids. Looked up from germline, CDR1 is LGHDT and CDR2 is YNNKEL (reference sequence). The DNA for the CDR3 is TGTGCCAGCAGCGATCTAGCAATTGGGGCCAACGTCCTGACTTTC. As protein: CASSDLAIGANVLTF.

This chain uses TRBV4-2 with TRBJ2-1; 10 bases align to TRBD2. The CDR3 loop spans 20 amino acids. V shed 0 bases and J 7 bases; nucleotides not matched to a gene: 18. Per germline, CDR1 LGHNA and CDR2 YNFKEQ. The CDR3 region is CASSQDQAASGGGVRNEQFF. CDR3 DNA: TGTGCCAGCAGCCAAGACCAGGCGGCTAGCGGGGGTGGGGTCCGAAATGAGCAGTTCTTC.

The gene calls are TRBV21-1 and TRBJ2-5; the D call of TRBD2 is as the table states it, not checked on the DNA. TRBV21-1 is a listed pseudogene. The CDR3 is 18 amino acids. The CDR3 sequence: CASRIKPGLAESQETQYF. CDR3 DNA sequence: TGTGCCAGCAGAATTAAACCGGGACTAGCGGAATCCCAAGAGACCCAGTACTTC.

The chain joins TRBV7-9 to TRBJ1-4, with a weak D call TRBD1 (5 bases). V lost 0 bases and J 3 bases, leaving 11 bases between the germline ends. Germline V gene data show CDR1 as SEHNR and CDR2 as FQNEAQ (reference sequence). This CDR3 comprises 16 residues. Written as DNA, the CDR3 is TGTGCCAGCAGCTTAGCAGGGGCTGGGGCTAATGAAAAACTGTTTTTT. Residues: CASSLAGAGANEKLFF.

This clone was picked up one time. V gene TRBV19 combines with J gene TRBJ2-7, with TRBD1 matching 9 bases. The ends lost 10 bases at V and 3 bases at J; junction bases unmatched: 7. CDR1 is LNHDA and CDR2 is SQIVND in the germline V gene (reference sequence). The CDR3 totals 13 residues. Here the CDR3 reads CATRDREDYEQYF. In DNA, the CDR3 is TGTGCCACACGGGACAGGGAAGACTACGAGCAGTACTTC.

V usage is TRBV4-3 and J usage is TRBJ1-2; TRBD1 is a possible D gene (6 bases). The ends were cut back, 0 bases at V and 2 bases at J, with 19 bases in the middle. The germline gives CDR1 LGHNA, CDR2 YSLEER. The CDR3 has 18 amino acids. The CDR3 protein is CASSQDGGARSGNYGYTF. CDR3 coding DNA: TGCGCCAGCAGCCAAGATGGGGGGGCCAGGAGTGGAAACTATGGCTACACCTTC.

The CDR3 loop reads CASSLGAPLPSTDTQYF. DNA for the CDR3: TGTGCCAGCAGCCTAGGAGCCCCTTTACCGAGCACAGATACGCAGTATTTT. V gene TRBV3-1 (or the pseudogene TRBV3-2) combines with J gene TRBJ2-3; no reliable D call. Per the germline V gene, CDR1 is LGHDT and CDR2 is YNNKEL (reference sequence). The ends were cut back, 4 bases at V and 0 bases at J, with 17 bases in the middle. This CDR3 spans 17 amino acids.

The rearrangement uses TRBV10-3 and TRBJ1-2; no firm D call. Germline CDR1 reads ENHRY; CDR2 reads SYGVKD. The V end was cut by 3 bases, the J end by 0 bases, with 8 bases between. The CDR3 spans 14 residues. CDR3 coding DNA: TGTGCCATCAGTGACTCATGGGCTAACTATGGCTACACCTTC. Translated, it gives CAISDSWANYGYTF.

The CDR3 reads CAISGAYTGANVLTF. CDR3 DNA sequence: TGTGCCATCAGTGGGGCATACACCGGGGCCAACGTCCTGACTTTC. This rearrangement joins TRBV10-3 to TRBJ2-6; D uncertain. Germline V gives CDR1 ENHRY, CDR2 SYGVKD. CDR3 size: 15 residues. V shed 4 bases and J shed 4 bases, with 11 bases lying between them.

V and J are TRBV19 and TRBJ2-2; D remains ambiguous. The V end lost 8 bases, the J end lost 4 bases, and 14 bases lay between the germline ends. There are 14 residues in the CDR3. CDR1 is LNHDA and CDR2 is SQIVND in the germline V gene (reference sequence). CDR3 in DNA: TGTGCCAGTCCACGACTCCCTATCACCGGGGAGCTGTTTTTT. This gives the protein CASPRLPITGELFF.

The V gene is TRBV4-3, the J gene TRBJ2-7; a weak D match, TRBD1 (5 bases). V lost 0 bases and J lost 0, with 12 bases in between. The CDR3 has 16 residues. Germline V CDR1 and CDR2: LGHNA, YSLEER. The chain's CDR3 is CASSQDLTVSSYEQYF. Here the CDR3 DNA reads TGCGCCAGCAGCCAAGATTTGACAGTGAGCTCCTACGAGCAGTACTTC.

CDR3 region: CASSQNGPANNEKLFF. The CDR3 DNA reads TGTGCCAGCAGCCAAAACGGCCCGGCCAACAATGAAAAACTGTTTTTT. V gene TRBV3-1 (or the pseudogene TRBV3-2) combines with J gene TRBJ1-4, with D uncertain. There are 16 residues in the CDR3. V lost 2 bases, J lost 5 bases, and 15 bases lay in between. Germline loops: CDR1 LGHDT, CDR2 YNNKEL (reference sequence).

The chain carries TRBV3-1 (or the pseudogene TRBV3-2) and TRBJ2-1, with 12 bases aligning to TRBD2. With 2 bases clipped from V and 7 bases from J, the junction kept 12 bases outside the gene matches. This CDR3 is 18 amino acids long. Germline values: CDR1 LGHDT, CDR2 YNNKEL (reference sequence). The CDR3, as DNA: TGTGCCAGCAGCCAAAAGCCCGCCCGGCTAGCGGGGGGGAATGAGCAGTTCTTC. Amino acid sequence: CASSQKPARLAGGNEQFF.

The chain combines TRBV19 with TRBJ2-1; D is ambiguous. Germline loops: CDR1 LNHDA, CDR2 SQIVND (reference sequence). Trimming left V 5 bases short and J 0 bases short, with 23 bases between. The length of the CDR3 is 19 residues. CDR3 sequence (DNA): TGTGCCAGTAGTCCAAAGGCCGCATCGGTCATACTCTCCTACAATGAGCAGTTCTTC. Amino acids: CASSPKAASVILSYNEQFF.

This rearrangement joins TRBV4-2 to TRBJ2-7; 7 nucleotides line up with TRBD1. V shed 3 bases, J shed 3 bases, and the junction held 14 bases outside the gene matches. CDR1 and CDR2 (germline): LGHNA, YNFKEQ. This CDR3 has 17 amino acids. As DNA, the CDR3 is TGTGCCAGCAGCCACCCCTTCCTCCGGGACAGCTACTACGAGCAGTACTTC. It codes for CASSHPFLRDSYYEQYF.

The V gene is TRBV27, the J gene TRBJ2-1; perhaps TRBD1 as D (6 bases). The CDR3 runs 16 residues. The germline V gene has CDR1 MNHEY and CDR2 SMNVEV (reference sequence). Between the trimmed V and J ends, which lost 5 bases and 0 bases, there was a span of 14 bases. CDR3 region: CASSLLRGSSYNEQFF. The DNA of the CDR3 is TGTGCCAGCAGTCTACTGAGGGGGAGCTCCTACAATGAGCAGTTCTTC.

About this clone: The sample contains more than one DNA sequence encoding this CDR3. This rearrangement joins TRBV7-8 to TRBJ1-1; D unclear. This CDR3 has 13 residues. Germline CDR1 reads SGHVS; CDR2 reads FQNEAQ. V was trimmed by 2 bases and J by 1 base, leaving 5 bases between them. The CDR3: CASSLIRNTEAFF. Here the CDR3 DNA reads TGTGCCAGCAGCTTAATTCGGAACACTGAAGCTTTCTTT.

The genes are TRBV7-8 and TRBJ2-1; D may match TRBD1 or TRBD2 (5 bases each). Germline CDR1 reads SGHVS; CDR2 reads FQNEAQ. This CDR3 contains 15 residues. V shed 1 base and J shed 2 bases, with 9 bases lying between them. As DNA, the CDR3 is TGTGCCAGCAGCTTAGGGGACGGAACCTACAATGAGCAGTTCTTC. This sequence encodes CASSLGDGTYNEQFF.

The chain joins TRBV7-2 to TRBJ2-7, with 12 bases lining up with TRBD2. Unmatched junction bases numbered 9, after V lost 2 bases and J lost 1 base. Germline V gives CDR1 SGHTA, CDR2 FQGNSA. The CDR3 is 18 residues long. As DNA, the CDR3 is TGTGCCAGCAGCTTATCTCCTAGCGGGGGGGCCAAGTCCTACGAGCAGTACTTC. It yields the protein CASSLSPSGGAKSYEQYF. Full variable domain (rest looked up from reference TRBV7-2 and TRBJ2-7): GAGVSQSPSNKVTEKGKDVELRCDPISGHTALYWYRQSLGQGLEFLIYFQGNSAPDKSGLPSDRFSAERTGGSVSTLTIQRTQQEDSAVYLCASSLSPSGGAKSYEQYFGPGTRLTVT.

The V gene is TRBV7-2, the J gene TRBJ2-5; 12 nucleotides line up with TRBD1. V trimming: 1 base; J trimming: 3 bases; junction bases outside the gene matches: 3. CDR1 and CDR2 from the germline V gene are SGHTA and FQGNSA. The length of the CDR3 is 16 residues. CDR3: CASSLVGTGGKETQYF. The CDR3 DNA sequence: TGTGCCAGCAGCTTAGTAGGGACAGGGGGCAAAGAGACCCAGTACTTC.

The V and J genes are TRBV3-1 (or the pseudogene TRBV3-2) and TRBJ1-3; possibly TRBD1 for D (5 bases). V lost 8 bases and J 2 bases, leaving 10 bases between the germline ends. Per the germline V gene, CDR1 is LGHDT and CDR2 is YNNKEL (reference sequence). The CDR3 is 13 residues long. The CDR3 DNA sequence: TGTGCCAGCTCCGACAGTCCTGGAAACACCATATATTTT. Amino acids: CASSDSPGNTIYF.

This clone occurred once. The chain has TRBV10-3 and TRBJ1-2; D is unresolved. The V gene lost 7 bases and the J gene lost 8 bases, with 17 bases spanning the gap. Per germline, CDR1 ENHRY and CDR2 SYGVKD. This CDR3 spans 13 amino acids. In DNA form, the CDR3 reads TGTGCCATCACTGGGCAGTGGTCTGGCGGCTACACCTTC. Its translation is CAITGQWSGGYTF.